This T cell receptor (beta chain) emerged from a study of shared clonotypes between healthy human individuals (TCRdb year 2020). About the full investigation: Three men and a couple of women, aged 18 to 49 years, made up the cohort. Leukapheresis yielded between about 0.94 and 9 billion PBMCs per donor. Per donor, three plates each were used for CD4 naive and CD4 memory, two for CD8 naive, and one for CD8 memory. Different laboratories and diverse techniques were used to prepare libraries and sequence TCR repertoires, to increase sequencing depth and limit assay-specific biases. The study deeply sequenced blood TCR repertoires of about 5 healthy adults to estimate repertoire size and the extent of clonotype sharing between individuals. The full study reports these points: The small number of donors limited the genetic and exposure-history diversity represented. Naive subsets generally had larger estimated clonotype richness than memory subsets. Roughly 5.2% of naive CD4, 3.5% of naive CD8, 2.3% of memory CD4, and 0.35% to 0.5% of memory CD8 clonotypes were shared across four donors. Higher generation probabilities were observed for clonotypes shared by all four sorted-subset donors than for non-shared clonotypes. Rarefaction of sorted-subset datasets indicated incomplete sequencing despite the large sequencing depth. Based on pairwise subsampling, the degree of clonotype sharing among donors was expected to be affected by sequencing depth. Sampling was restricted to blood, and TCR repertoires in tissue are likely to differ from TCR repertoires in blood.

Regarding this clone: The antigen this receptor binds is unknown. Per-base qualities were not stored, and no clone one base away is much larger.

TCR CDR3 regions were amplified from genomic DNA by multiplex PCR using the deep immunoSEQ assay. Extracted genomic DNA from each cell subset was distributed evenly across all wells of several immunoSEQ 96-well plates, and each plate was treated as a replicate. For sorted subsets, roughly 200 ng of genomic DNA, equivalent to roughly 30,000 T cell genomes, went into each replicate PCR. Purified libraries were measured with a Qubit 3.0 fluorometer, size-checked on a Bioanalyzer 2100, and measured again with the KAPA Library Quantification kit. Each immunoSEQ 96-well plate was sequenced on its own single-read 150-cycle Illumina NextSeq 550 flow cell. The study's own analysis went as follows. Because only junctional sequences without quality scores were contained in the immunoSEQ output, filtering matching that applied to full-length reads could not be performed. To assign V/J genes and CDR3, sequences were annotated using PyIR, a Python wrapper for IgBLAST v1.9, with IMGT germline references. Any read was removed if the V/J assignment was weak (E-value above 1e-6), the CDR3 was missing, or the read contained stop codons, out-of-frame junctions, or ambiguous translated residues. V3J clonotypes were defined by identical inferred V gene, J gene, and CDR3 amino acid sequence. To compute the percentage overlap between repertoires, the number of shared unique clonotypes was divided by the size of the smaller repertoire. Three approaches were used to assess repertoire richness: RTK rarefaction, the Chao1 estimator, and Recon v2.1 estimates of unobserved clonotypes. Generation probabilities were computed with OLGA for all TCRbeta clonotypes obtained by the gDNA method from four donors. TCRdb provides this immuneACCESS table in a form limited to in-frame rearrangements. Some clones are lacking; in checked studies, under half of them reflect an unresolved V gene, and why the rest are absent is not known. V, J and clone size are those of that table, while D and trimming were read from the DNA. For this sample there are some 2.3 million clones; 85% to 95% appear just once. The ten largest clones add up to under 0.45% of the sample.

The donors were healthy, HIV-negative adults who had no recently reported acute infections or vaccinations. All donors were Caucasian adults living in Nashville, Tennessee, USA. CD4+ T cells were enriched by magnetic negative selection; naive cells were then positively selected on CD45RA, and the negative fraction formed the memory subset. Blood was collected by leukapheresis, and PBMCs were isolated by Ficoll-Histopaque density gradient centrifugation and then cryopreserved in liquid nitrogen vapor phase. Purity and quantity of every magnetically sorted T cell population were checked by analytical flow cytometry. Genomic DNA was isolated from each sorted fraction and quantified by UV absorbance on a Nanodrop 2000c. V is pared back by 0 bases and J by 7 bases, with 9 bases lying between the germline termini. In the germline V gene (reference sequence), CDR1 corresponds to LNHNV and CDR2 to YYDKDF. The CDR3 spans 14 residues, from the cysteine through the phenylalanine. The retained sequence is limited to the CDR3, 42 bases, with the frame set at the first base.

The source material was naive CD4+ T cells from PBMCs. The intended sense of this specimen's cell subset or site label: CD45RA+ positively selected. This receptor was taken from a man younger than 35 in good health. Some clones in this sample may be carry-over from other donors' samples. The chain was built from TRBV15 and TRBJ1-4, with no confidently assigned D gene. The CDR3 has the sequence CATSRDNAPEKLFF. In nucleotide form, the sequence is TGTGCCACCAGCAGAGATAATGCTCCTGAAAAACTGTTTTTT.